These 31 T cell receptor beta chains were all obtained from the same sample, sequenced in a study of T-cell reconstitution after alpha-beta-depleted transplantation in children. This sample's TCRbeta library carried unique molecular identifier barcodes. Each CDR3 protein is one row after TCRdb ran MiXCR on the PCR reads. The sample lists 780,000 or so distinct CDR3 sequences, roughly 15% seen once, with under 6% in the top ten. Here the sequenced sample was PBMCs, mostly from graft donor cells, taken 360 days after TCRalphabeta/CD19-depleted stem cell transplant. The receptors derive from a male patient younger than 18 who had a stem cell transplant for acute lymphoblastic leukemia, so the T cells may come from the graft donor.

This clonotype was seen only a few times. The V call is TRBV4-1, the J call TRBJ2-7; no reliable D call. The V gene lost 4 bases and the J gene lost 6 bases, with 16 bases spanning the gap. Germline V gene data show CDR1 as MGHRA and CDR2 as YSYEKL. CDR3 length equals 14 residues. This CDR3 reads CASSPWVLSLEQYF. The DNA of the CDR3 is TGCGCCAGCAGCCCTTGGGTGCTGTCCCTCGAGCAGTACTTC.

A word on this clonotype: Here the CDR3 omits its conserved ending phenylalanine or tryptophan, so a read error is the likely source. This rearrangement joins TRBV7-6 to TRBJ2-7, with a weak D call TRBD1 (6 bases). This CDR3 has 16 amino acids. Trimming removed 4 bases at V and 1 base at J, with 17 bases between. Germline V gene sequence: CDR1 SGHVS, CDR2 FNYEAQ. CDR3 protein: CASSSSRDKPSYEQYS. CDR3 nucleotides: TGTGCCAGCAGCTCGTCCCGGGACAAACCATCCTACGAGCAGTACTCC.

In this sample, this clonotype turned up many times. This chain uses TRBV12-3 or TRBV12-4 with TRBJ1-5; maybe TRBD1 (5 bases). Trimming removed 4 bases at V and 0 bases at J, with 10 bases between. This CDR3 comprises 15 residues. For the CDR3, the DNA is TGTGCCAGCAGTTCCCAGGGTTATAGCAATCAGCCCCAGCATTTT. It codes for CASSSQGYSNQPQHF.

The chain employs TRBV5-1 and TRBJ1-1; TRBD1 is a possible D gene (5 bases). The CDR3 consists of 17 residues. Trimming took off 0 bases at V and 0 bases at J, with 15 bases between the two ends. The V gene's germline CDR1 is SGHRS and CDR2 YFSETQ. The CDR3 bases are TGCGCCAGCAGCTTGGGCAGGGCTGTCCGCCTGAACACTGAAGCTTTCTTT. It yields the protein CASSLGRAVRLNTEAFF.

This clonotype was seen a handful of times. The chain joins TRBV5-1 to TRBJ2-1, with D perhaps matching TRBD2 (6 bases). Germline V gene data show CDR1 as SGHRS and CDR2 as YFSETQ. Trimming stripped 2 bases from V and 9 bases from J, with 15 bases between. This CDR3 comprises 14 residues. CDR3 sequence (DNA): TGCGCCAGCAGCTTACGGCGGGAACGGATTGAGCAGTTCTTC. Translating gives CASSLRRERIEQFF.

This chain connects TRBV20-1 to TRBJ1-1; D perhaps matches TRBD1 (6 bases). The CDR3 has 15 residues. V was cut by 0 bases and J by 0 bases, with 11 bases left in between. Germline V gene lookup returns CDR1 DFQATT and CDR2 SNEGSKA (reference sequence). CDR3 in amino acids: CSARDRDRLNTEAFF. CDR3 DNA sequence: TGCAGTGCTAGAGATCGCGACAGGTTGAACACTGAAGCTTTCTTT.

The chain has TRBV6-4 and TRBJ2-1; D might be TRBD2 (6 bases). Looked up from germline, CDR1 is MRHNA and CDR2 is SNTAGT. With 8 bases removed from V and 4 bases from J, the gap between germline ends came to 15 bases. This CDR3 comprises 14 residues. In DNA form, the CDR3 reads TGTGCCAGCTGTCGTCGGGAGCAATACAATGAGCAGTTCTTC. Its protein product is CASCRREQYNEQFF.

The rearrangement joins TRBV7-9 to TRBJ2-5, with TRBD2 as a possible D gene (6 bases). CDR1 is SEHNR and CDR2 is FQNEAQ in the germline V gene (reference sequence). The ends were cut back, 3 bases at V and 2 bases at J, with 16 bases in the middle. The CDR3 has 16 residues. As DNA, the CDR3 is TGTGCCAGCAGCTTGGACTATCCGATAGTTCAAGAGACCCAGTACTTC. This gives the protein CASSLDYPIVQETQYF.

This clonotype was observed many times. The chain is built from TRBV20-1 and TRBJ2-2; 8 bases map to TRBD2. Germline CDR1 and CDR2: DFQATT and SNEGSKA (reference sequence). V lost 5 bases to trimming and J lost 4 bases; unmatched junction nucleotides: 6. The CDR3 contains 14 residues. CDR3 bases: TGCAGTGCTGGCAGCGGGAGTGGCACCGGGGAGCTGTTTTTT. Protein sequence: CSAGSGSGTGELFF.

CDR3 loop: CASSTLIAGDPHEQYF. Here the CDR3 DNA reads TGTGCCAGCAGCACCCTTATAGCGGGAGACCCCCACGAGCAGTACTTC. V and J are TRBV7-8 and TRBJ2-7, with 9 bases aligning to TRBD2. The CDR3 is made up of 16 amino acids. V lost 5 bases to trimming and J lost 5 bases; unmatched junction nucleotides: 13. Germline V gives CDR1 SGHVS, CDR2 FQNEAQ.

CDR3 sequence: CASSLRTELYEQYF. The DNA of the CDR3 is TGCGCCAGCAGCTTGAGGACCGAACTCTACGAGCAGTACTTC. The chain joins TRBV5-1 to TRBJ2-7; D ambiguous. V gave up 1 base and J gave up 3 bases, with 11 bases separating them. Germline V gene sequence: CDR1 SGHRS, CDR2 YFSETQ. This CDR3 region has 14 residues.

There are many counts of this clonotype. The DNA for the CDR3 is TGTGCCAGGGGGACTTGGGATACGCAGTATTTT. It codes for CARGTWDTQYF. The chain carries TRBV6-5 and TRBJ2-3, with TRBD2 as a possible D gene (6 bases). The CDR3 is 11 residues long. Germline V gene data show CDR1 as MNHEY and CDR2 as SVGAGI. V was trimmed by 9 bases and J by 6 bases, leaving 10 bases between them.

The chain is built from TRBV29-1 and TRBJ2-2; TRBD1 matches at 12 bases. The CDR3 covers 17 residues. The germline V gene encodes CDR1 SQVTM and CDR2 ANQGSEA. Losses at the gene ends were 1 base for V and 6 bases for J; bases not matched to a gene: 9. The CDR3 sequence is CSVEGDGTGGASGELFF. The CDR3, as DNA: TGCAGCGTTGAAGGGGACGGGACAGGGGGCGCCTCCGGGGAGCTGTTTTTT.

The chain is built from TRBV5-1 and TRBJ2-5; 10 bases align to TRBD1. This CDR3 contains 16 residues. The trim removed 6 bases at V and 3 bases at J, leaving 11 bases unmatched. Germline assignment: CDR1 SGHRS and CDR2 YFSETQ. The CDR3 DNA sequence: TGCGCCAGCATCCCCAACTCCGGGACAGGGGAAGAGACCCAGTACTTC. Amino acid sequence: CASIPNSGTGEETQYF.

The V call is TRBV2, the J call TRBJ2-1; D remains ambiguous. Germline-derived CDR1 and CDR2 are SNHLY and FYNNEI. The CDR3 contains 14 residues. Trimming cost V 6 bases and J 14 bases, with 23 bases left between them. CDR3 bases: TGTGCCAGCAGCGGCAGTGAGATTCACAACGTAAAGTTCTTC. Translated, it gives CASSGSEIHNVKFF.

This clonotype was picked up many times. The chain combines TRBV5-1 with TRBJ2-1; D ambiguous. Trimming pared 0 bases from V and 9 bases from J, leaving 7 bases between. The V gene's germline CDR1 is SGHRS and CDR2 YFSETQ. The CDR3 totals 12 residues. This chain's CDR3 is CASSLEGFEQFF. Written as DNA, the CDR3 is TGCGCCAGCAGCTTGGAAGGGTTTGAGCAGTTCTTC.

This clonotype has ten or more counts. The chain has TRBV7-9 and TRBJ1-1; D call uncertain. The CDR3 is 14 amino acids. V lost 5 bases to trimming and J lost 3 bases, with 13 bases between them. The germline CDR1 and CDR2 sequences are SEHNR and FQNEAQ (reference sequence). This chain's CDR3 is CASSTYKEDTEAFF. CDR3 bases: TGTGCCAGCAGCACATACAAGGAGGACACTGAAGCTTTCTTT.

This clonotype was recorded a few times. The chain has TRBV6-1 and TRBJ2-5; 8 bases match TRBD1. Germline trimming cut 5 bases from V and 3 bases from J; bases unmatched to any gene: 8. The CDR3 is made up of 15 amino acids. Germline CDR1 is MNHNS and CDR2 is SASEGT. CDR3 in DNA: TGTGCCAGCAGTCTCCTGGGACAGGTCAAAGAGACCCAGTACTTC. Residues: CASSLLGQVKETQYF.

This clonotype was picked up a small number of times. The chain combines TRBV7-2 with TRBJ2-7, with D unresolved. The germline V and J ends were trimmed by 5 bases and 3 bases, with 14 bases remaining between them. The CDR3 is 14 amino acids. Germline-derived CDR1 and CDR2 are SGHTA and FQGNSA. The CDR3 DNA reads TGTGCCAGCAGCCCCGATCAAATCTTCTACGAGCAGTACTTC. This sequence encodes CASSPDQIFYEQYF.

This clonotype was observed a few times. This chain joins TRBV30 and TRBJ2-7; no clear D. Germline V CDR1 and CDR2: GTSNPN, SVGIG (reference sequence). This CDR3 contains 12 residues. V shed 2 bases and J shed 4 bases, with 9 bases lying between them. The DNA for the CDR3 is TGTGCCTGGAGTCAAGTCCGGTACGAGCAGTACTTC. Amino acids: CAWSQVRYEQYF.

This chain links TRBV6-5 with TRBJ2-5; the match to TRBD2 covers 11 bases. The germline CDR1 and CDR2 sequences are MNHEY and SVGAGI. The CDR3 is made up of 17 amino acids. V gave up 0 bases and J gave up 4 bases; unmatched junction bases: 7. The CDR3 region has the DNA TGTGCCAGCAGTTACTCCCTTGGGCTAGCGGGAGGAGAGACCCAGTACTTC. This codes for CASSYSLGLAGGETQYF.

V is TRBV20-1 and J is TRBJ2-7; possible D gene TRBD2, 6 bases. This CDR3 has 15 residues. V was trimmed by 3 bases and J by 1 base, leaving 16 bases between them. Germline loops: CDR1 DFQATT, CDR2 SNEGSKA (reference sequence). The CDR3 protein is CSARGLRGLSYEQYF. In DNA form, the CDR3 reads TGCAGTGCTAGGGGGTTGCGGGGCCTTTCCTACGAGCAGTACTTC.

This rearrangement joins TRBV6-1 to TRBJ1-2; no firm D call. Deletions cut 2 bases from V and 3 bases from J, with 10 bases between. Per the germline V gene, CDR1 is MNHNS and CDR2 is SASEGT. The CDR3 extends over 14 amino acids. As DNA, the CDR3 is TGTGCCAGCAGTGAAATCGGGCAGGACTATGGCTACACCTTC. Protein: CASSEIGQDYGYTF.

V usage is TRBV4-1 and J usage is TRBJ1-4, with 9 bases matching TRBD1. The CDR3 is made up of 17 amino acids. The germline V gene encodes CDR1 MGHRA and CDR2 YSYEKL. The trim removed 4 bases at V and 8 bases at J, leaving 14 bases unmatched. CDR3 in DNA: TGCGCCAGCAGCCCGTTAATAGGGAGGACAGGGGTCGAAAAACTGTTTTTT. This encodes CASSPLIGRTGVEKLFF.

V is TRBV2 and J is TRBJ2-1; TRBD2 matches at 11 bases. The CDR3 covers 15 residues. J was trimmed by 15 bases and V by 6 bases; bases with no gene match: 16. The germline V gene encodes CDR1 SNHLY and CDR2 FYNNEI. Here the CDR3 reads CASRMGLAVPGGRFF. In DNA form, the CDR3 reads TGTGCCAGCAGGATGGGACTAGCGGTCCCTGGGGGGCGGTTCTTC.

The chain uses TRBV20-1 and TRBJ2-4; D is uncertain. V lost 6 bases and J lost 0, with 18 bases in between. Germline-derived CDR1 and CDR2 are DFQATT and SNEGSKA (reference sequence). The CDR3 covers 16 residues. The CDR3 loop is CSAERAFPQAKNIQYF. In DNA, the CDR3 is TGCAGTGCGGAAAGGGCCTTCCCTCAAGCCAAAAACATTCAGTACTTC.

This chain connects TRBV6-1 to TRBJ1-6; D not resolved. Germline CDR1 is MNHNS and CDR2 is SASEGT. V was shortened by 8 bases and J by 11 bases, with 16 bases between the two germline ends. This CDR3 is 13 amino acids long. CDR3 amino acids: CASGRETRAPLHF. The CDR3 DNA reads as TGTGCCAGCGGAAGGGAGACTCGGGCACCCCTCCACTTT.

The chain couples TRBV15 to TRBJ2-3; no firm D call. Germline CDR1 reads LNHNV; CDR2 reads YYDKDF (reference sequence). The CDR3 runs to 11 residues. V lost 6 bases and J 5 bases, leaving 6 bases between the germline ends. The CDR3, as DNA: TGTGCCACCAGAAAAGAAGATACGCAGTATTTT. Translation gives CATRKEDTQYF. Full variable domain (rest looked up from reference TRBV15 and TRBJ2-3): DAMVIQNPRYQVTQFGKPVTLSCSQTLNHNVMYWYQQKSSQAPKLLFHYYDKDFNNEADTPDNFQSRRPNTSFCFLDIRSPGLGDTAMYLCATRKEDTQYFGPGTRLTVL.

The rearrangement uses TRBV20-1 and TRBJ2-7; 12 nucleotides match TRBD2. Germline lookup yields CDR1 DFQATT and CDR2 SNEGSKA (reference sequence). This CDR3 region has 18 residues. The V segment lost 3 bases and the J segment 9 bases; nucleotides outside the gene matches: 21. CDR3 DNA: TGCAGTGCTAGTTATGCTAGCGGGAGGGCCGATCCGCGTACAGGGCAGTACTTC. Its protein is CSASYASGRADPRTGQYF.

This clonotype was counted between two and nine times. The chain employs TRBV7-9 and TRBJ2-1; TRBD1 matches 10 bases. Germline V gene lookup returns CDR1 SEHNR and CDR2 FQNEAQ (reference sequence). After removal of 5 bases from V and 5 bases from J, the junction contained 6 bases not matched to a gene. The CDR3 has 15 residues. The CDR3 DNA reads TGTGCCAGCAGCCCGACAGGGGGCTGGGACAATGAGCAGTTCTTC. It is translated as CASSPTGGWDNEQFF.

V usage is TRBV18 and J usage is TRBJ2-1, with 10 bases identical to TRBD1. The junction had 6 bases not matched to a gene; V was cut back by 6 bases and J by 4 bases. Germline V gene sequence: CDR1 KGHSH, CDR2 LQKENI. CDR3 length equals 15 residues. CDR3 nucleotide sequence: TGTGCCAGCTCTCAGCGACAGGGGGCTTACAATGAGCAGTTCTTC. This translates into CASSQRQGAYNEQFF.